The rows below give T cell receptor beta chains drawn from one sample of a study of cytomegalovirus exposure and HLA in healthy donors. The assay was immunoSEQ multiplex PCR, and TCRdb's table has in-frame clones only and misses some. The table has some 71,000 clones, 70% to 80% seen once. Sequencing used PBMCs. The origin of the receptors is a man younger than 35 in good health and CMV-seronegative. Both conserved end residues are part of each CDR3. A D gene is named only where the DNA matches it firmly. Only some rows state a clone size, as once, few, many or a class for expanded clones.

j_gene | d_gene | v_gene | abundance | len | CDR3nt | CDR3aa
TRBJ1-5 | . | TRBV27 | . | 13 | TGTGCCAGCACCGAATCTAGGGGTCAGCCCCAGCATTTT | CASTESRGQPQHF
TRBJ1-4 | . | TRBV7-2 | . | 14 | TGTGCCAGCAGCCCCCAGACAACTAATGAAAAACTGTTTTTT | CASSPQTTNEKLFF
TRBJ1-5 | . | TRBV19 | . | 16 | TGTGCCAGTAGTATTTTGGCAGGGGCCCTCAATCAGCCCCAGCATTTT | CASSILAGALNQPQHF
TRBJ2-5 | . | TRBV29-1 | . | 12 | TGCAGCGAGAGAACAGCTCAAGAGACCCAGTACTTC | CSERTAQETQYF
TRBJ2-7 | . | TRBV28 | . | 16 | TGTGCCAGCAGATCGCAGGGGCCTCTCCTACGGGTCGAGCAGTACTTC | CASRSQGPLLRVEQYF
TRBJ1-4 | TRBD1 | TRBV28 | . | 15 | TGTGCCAGCAGTTGGGTGACAGGGGTGACTGAAAAACTGTTTTTT | CASSWVTGVTEKLFF
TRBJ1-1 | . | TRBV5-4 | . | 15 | TGTGCCAGCAGCTTGGGGTTTTACGGGGACACTGAAGCTTTCTTT | CASSLGFYGDTEAFF
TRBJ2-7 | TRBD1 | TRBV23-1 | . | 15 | TGCGCCAGCAGTCGGCGGGACAGGGAGGCCTACGAGCAGTACTTC | CASSRRDREAYEQYF
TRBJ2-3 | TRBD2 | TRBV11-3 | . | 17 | TGTGCCAGCAGCTTAGGGGTTAGCGGGGCTAGCACAGATACGCAGTATTTT | CASSLGVSGASTDTQYF
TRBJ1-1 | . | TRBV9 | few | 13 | TGTGCCAGCAGCGCCACAGGAAACACTGAAGCTTTCTTT | CASSATGNTEAFF
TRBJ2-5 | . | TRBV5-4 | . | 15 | TGTGCCAGCAGCTTGGACGGCTTAACGGGTGAGACCCAGTACTTC | CASSLDGLTGETQYF
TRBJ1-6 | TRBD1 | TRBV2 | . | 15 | TGTGCCAGCAGGGAACAGGGGGCCCCTAATTCACCCCTCCACTTT | CASREQGAPNSPLHF
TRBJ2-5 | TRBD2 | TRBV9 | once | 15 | TGTGCCAGCAGCGTATCGCCTAGCGGGGGGGTGGCCCAGTACTTC | CASSVSPSGGVAQYF
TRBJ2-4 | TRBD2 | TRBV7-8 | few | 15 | TGTGCCAGCAGCTTAATGTGGCGGGGGAGGGACATTCAGTACTTC | CASSLMWRGRDIQYF
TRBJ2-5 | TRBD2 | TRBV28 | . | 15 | TGTGCCAGCAGTTTACTAGCGGAAGGCGAAGAGACCCAGTACTTC | CASSLLAEGEETQYF
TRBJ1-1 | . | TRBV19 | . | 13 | TGTGCCAGTAGGGCGGGGGCTTACACTGAAGCTTTCTTT | CASRAGAYTEAFF
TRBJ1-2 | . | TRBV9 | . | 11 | TGTGCCAGCAGCGTAGACGGTGGCTACACCTTC | CASSVDGGYTF
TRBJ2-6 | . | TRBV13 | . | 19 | TGTGCCAGCAGCTTAGCCTCCCCCCTCCCAGGGGCTGGGGCCAACGTCCTGACTTTC | CASSLASPLPGAGANVLTF
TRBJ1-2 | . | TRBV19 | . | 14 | TGTGCCAGTAGTGGCGTAGCAGGGAACTATGGCTACACCTTC | CASSGVAGNYGYTF
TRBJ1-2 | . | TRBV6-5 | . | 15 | TGTGCCAGCAGTTACTCGGGGGGAGCTAACTATGGCTACACCTTC | CASSYSGGANYGYTF
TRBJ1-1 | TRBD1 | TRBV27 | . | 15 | TGTGCCAGCAGTTCCAACAGGGGGCGTATAGCTGAAGCTTTCTTT | CASSSNRGRIAEAFF
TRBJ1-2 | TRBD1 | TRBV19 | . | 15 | TGTGCCAGTTGCCCCGGGACAGGGGGCAGCTATGGCTACACCTTC | CASCPGTGGSYGYTF